The 11 T cell receptor beta chains in this list originate from one sample, sequenced in a study of T-cell memory formation after mild COVID-19. TCRdb reprocessed the 5' RACE reads with MiXCR, giving one entry per CDR3 protein. Here the sample spans roughly 190,000 distinct CDR3 sequences, 25% to 35% being singletons. The material sequenced was PBMCs or a T cell subset sorted from them (not recorded which). These receptors were obtained from an adult woman who had mild COVID-19 (a few samples of this study predate the infection). Cell type and time point are not known.

This chain links TRBV24-1 with TRBJ2-1; D remains unclear. The CDR3 is 13 amino acids. The germline gives CDR1 KGHDR, CDR2 SFDVKD. The V end lost 5 bases, the J end lost 3 bases, and 7 bases lay between the germline ends. This CDR3 reads CATSGVNYNEQFF. The CDR3 DNA reads TGTGCCACCAGTGGAGTGAACTACAATGAGCAGTTCTTC.

The chain joins TRBV29-1 to TRBJ2-7; 11 bases agree with TRBD1. The germline V gene has CDR1 SQVTM and CDR2 ANQGSEA. Trimming cost V 5 bases and J 4 bases; bases outside gene matches: 4. The CDR3 has 13 residues. CDR3 in DNA: TGCAGCGTTACCGGGACAGGGGGTTACGAGCAGTACTTC. Translated: CSVTGTGGYEQYF.

The table lists this clonotype with a few counts. This chain uses TRBV7-3 with TRBJ2-2, with a possible D match to TRBD1 (5 bases). The CDR3 sequence is 15 residues long. V was cut by 3 bases and J by 4 bases, with 12 bases left in between. Germline lookup yields CDR1 SGHTA and CDR2 FQGTGA. CDR3 sequence reads: CASSFQGPGTGELFF. The CDR3 region has the DNA TGTGCCAGCAGCTTCCAGGGCCCAGGCACCGGGGAGCTGTTTTTT. The full variable domain, in which reference TRBV7-3 and TRBJ2-2 provide the parts outside the CDR3, is GAGVSQTPSNKVTEKGKYVELRCDPISGHTALYWYRQSLGQGPEFLIYFQGTGAADDSGLPNDRFFAVRPEGSVSTLKIQRTERGDSAVYLCASSFQGPGTGELFFGEGSRLTVL.

The V gene is TRBV5-6, the J gene TRBJ2-5; maybe TRBD1 (5 bases). V lost 1 base and J 8 bases, leaving 15 bases between the germline ends. The CDR3 loop spans 14 amino acids. Germline CDR1 SGHDT, CDR2 YYEEEE. The CDR3 sequence: CASSLISRAKTQYF. CDR3 sequence (DNA): TGTGCCAGCAGCTTGATCAGCAGGGCTAAAACCCAGTACTTC.

This clonotype was observed a handful of times. In DNA form, the CDR3 reads TGTGCCAGCAGCCACACAGGGTACGCGAGGACCGGGGAGCTGTTTTTT. Its translation: CASSHTGYARTGELFF. The V call is TRBV4-2, the J call TRBJ2-2; possibly TRBD1 for D (6 bases). Germline-derived CDR1 and CDR2 are LGHNA and YNFKEQ. The CDR3 is made up of 16 amino acids. The V and J ends lost 3 bases and 5 bases respectively, with 16 bases between them.

As concerns this clonotype: One end of the junction does not line up with germline, which may come from a read error. V usage is TRBV15 and J usage is TRBJ1-5; D not certain. CDR1 is LNHNV and CDR2 is YYDKDF in the germline V gene (reference sequence). The CDR3 is 16 residues long. The CDR3 DNA reads as TGTGCCACCAGCAGAGATTTTGGGAATAGGCATCAGCTCCAGCATTTT. Its protein product is CATSRDFGNRHQLQHF.

The rearrangement joins TRBV28 to TRBJ1-3, with D perhaps TRBD1 (5 bases). CDR3 length: 15 amino acids. Trimming stripped 3 bases from V and 0 bases from J, with 9 bases between. Germline values: CDR1 MDHEN, CDR2 SYDVKM. The CDR3 protein is CASSLGRNSGNTIYF. CDR3 bases: TGTGCCAGCAGTTTGGGACGAAACTCTGGAAACACCATATATTTT.

This clonotype has just a few counts. The chain uses TRBV9 and TRBJ2-3; no firm D call. Trimming removed 3 bases at V and 1 base at J, with 12 bases between. This CDR3 is built from 15 residues. Germline V gene lookup returns CDR1 SGDLS and CDR2 YYNGEE. The CDR3 coding sequence is TGTGCCAGCAGCGCCCAACTTGGGGGCACAGATACGCAGTATTTT. Its protein product is CASSAQLGGTDTQYF.

CDR3 bases: TGTGCCAGCAGTCCGGACTCCTTCGGGTACGAGCAGTACTTC. Protein sequence: CASSPDSFGYEQYF. This chain connects TRBV7-3 to TRBJ2-7; a possible D gene is TRBD2 (5 bases). The V gene lost 6 bases and the J gene lost 4 bases, with 16 bases spanning the gap. The length of the CDR3 is 14 residues. CDR1 and CDR2 from the germline V gene are SGHTA and FQGTGA. Variable domain in full (rest from reference TRBV7-3 and TRBJ2-7): GAGVSQTPSNKVTEKGKYVELRCDPISGHTALYWYRQSLGQGPEFLIYFQGTGAADDSGLPNDRFFAVRPEGSVSTLKIQRTERGDSAVYLCASSPDSFGYEQYFGPGTRLTVT.

This clonotype was counted a few times. The chain joins TRBV10-3 to TRBJ2-1, with D perhaps matching TRBD2 (5 bases). This CDR3 comprises 16 residues. The germline V and J ends were trimmed by 0 bases and 3 bases, with 12 bases remaining between them. The germline V gene encodes CDR1 ENHRY and CDR2 SYGVKD. The CDR3 DNA sequence: TGTGCCATCAGTGAGTCACCCGGACTCTACTACAATGAGCAGTTCTTC. Its translation: CAISESPGLYYNEQFF.

This clonotype came up a few times. This rearrangement joins TRBV5-1 to TRBJ1-6; 7 bases line up with TRBD1. Germline CDR1 reads SGHRS; CDR2 reads YFSETQ. The junction had 3 bases not matched to a gene; V was cut back by 1 base and J by 11 bases. This CDR3 is built from 13 residues. The CDR3 DNA is TGCGCCAGCAGCTTGCTGACAGGGACACCCCTCCACTTT. Translated: CASSLLTGTPLHF.